This is a list of T cell receptor beta chains from one sample in a study of CD8+ T cells in alopecia areata. Sequencing used immunoSEQ multiplex PCR; TCRdb keeps in-frame clones, though not all of them. The sample lists 250,000 to 350,000 clones, roughly 60% occurring once. Sequenced here: CD4+ T cells sorted from blood, sampled at approximately week 51, from a patient treated with tofacitinib. Receptor source: a human donor with alopecia areata. Each CDR3 is given with its conserved first and last residue. The D gene is left open where the match is weak. The size of a clone is reported for some rows only, either as once, few or many, or as a class for expanded clones.

V: TRBV4-1; size: -; D: TRBD1; J: TRBJ2-5; length: 15; CDR3: CASSQDGTGQETQYF; DNA: TGCGCCAGCAGCCAAGATGGGACAGGCCAAGAGACCCAGTACTTC
V: TRBV7-6; size: -; D: -; J: TRBJ2-7; length: 12; CDR3: CASSLSGYEQYF; DNA: TGTGCCAGCAGCTTATCAGGGTACGAGCAGTACTTC
V: TRBV29-1; size: -; D: TRBD2; J: TRBJ2-1; length: 16; CDR3: CSVYGTSGGSYNEQFF; DNA: TGCAGCGTCTATGGGACTAGCGGGGGTTCCTACAATGAGCAGTTCTTC
V: TRBV29-1; size: few; D: TRBD2; J: TRBJ2-5; length: 12; CDR3: CSVAAGGETQYF; DNA: TGCAGCGTTGCGGCGGGAGGAGAGACCCAGTACTTC
V: TRBV30; size: once; D: -; J: TRBJ2-7; length: 13; CDR3: CAWSVKTTYEQYF; DNA: TGTGCCTGGAGTGTAAAAACTACCTACGAGCAGTACTTC
V: TRBV30; size: -; D: -; J: TRBJ2-1; length: 11; CDR3: CAWNRADEQFF; DNA: TGTGCCTGGAACAGGGCCGATGAGCAGTTCTTC
V: TRBV29-1; size: -; D: -; J: TRBJ2-3; length: 13; CDR3: CSVAAAVTDTQYF; DNA: TGCAGCGTGGCCGCAGCGGTCACAGATACGCAGTATTTT
V: TRBV7-2; size: few; D: TRBD2; J: TRBJ2-1; length: 19; CDR3: CASSLAVSGTSVSYNEQFF; DNA: TGTGCCAGCAGCTTAGCTGTCTCCGGGACTAGCGTCTCCTACAATGAGCAGTTCTTC
V: TRBV20-1; size: -; D: TRBD1; J: TRBJ1-2; length: 10; CDR3: CSATGGGYTF; DNA: TGCAGTGCCACAGGGGGCGGCTACACCTTC
V: TRBV5-1; size: -; D: -; J: TRBJ1-2; length: 15; CDR3: CASSLGDRSNYGYTF; DNA: TGCGCCAGCAGCTTGGGGGACCGATCCAACTATGGCTACACCTTC
V: TRBV30; size: few; D: -; J: TRBJ2-3; length: 13; CDR3: CAWSVQGTDTQYF; DNA: TGTGCCTGGAGTGTACAGGGCACAGATACGCAGTATTTT
V: TRBV29-1; size: -; D: -; J: TRBJ2-3; length: 11; CDR3: CSVESTDTQYF; DNA: TGCAGCGTTGAGAGCACAGATACGCAGTATTTT
V: TRBV4-3; size: -; D: -; J: TRBJ1-1; length: 14; CDR3: CASSQMTANTEAFF; DNA: TGCGCCAGCAGCCAAATGACAGCGAACACTGAAGCTTTCTTT
V: TRBV7-6; size: few; D: -; J: TRBJ2-7; length: 13; CDR3: CASSVWTTYEQYF; DNA: TGTGCCAGCAGCGTCTGGACTACCTACGAGCAGTACTTC
V: TRBV30; size: few; D: -; J: TRBJ2-3; length: 14; CDR3: CAWSLDRVRDTQYF; DNA: TGTGCCTGGAGCCTTGACCGGGTGAGAGATACGCAGTATTTT
V: TRBV2; size: -; D: -; J: TRBJ2-7; length: 13; CDR3: CASIFLDTLTQYF; DNA: TGTGCCAGCATTTTCCTGGACACGTTGACGCAGTACTTC
V: TRBV5-6; size: -; D: -; J: TRBJ2-2; length: 14; CDR3: CASSIWSGAGELFF; DNA: TGTGCCAGCAGCATCTGGTCTGGGGCCGGGGAGCTGTTTTTT
V: TRBV7-9; size: -; D: -; J: TRBJ2-1; length: 14; CDR3: CASSLARLGDEQFF; DNA: TGTGCCAGCAGCTTAGCGCGTCTAGGGGATGAGCAGTTCTTC
V: TRBV5-4; size: -; D: -; J: TRBJ1-2; length: 14; CDR3: CASSPPEVGYGYTF; DNA: TGTGCCAGCAGTCCCCCCGAGGTCGGCTATGGCTACACCTTC
V: TRBV12-5; size: -; D: -; J: TRBJ2-5; length: 12; CDR3: CASGFLQETQYF; DNA: TGTGCTAGTGGTTTTCTCCAAGAGACCCAGTACTTC
V: TRBV2; size: few; D: -; J: TRBJ1-1; length: 14; CDR3: CASSDEREWTEAFF; DNA: TGTGCCAGCAGTGACGAGCGGGAATGGACTGAAGCTTTCTTT
V: TRBV29-1; size: few; D: -; J: TRBJ2-5; length: 11; CDR3: CSVGAGESQYF; DNA: TGCAGCGTTGGGGCAGGAGAATCTCAGTACTTC
V: TRBV30; size: few; D: TRBD1; J: TRBJ2-7; length: 12; CDR3: CACNTQGYEQYF; DNA: TGTGCCTGTAACACACAGGGGTACGAGCAGTACTTC
V: TRBV6-5; size: -; D: -; J: TRBJ2-7; length: 16; CDR3: CASSSRWDLARLVQYF; DNA: TGTGCCAGCAGTTCCCGCTGGGACCTCGCCCGTCTTGTGCAGTACTTC
V: TRBV6-1; size: once; D: -; J: TRBJ2-7; length: 11; CDR3: CASITSYEQYF; DNA: TGTGCCAGCATTACTAGCTACGAGCAGTACTTC
V: TRBV5-1; size: -; D: -; J: TRBJ2-3; length: 14; CDR3: CASSLDRNTDTQYF; DNA: TGCGCCAGCAGCCTTGACAGGAACACAGATACGCAGTATTTT
V: TRBV4-2; size: once; D: TRBD2; J: TRBJ2-1; length: 14; CDR3: CASSQSGTSGLQFF; DNA: TGTGCCAGCAGCCAATCTGGGACTAGCGGCCTGCAGTTCTTC
V: TRBV7-2; size: -; D: -; J: TRBJ1-1; length: 13; CDR3: CASSLFPRTEAFF; DNA: TGTGCCAGCAGCTTATTCCCGCGGACTGAAGCTTTCTTT
V: TRBV29-1; size: -; D: -; J: TRBJ1-2; length: 12; CDR3: CSVGGRGAGYTF; DNA: TGCAGCGTTGGGGGTAGGGGCGCGGGCTACACCTTC
V: TRBV30; size: -; D: -; J: TRBJ1-1; length: 11; CDR3: CALGAPTEAFF; DNA: TGTGCCCTGGGGGCCCCGACGGAAGCTTTCTTT